The 13 T cell receptor beta chains below come from one sample, sequenced in a study of blood T cell repertoires in COVID-19. This table comes from immunoSEQ multiplex PCR, and its TCRdb copy is limited to in-frame clones, with some not included. This sample yields tens of thousands of clones, of which roughly 90% are seen a single time; about 8.1% belongs to the top ten. The sequencing sample was made of peripheral blood. Every receptor here comes from a man under 40 with acute or convalescent COVID-19.

This clone was counted once. This chain uses TRBV5-6 with TRBJ2-2; D may be TRBD2 (6 bases). In germline, CDR1 is SGHDT, CDR2 YYEEEE. Trimming removed 1 base at V and 7 bases at J, with 11 bases between. CDR3 length: 14 residues. Here the CDR3 DNA reads TGTGCCAGCAGCTTGACCAGGGAGGACGGGGAGCTGTTTTTT. This translates into CASSLTREDGELFF.

The chain joins TRBV18 to TRBJ2-1; the D gene is possibly TRBD2 (6 bases). Trimming took 0 bases from V and 3 from J, leaving 6 bases between them. Germline CDR1 is KGHSH and CDR2 is LQKENI. The CDR3 is 14 amino acids. CDR3 nucleotides: TGTGCCAGCTCACCACCAGCGGGCTACAATGAGCAGTTCTTC. The encoded protein is CASSPPAGYNEQFF.

This clone has a single count. This chain links TRBV7-2 with TRBJ2-7, with TRBD2 identical over 7 bases. This CDR3 has 14 residues. CDR1 and CDR2 (germline): SGHTA, FQGNSA. The V gene end was trimmed by 3 bases and the J gene end by 7 bases; junction bases not matched to a gene: 9. CDR3 in amino acids: CASSFGGSQREQYF. The CDR3 DNA reads as TGTGCCAGCAGCTTCGGGGGGAGTCAGAGGGAGCAGTACTTC.

The CDR3 loop is CASSNQGLAGVNEQFF. The CDR3, as DNA: TGTGCCAGTAGTAACCAGGGACTAGCGGGAGTCAATGAGCAGTTCTTC. The V gene is TRBV19, the J gene TRBJ2-1; TRBD2 matches at 14 bases. Germline-derived CDR1 and CDR2 are LNHDA and SQIVND (reference sequence). With 4 bases clipped from V and 6 bases from J, the junction kept 5 bases outside the gene matches. The CDR3 is 16 residues long.

The V gene is TRBV2, the J gene TRBJ1-2; D is possibly TRBD1 (5 bases). V was cut by 0 bases and J by 2 bases, with 10 bases left in between. The germline CDR1 and CDR2 sequences are SNHLY and FYNNEI. This CDR3 spans 15 amino acids. CDR3 in DNA: TGTGCCAGCAGTGAAGCGTCCGGGGGGAACTATGGCTACACCTTC. Residues: CASSEASGGNYGYTF.

Here the CDR3 DNA reads TGTGCCAGCAGTTGGACTAGCTACGAGCAGTACTTC. This sequence encodes CASSWTSYEQYF. The rearrangement uses TRBV12-3 or TRBV12-4 and TRBJ2-7, with 7 bases matching TRBD2. The length of the CDR3 is 12 residues. The junction had 0 bases not matched to a gene; V was cut back by 4 bases and J by 3 bases.

The chain recombines TRBV30 with TRBJ2-7; D possibly corresponds to TRBD1 (6 bases). Germline loops: CDR1 GTSNPN, CDR2 SVGIG (reference sequence). This CDR3 has 15 residues. The germline V and J ends were trimmed by 4 bases and 0 bases, with 16 bases remaining between them. The CDR3: CAWKDYRVSSYEQYF. CDR3 coding DNA: TGTGCCTGGAAAGATTACAGGGTCAGCTCCTACGAGCAGTACTTC.

On this clone itself: Relative to the germline gene, one junction end is altered; a read error may explain this. V usage is TRBV11-2 and J usage is TRBJ2-2, with TRBD1 as a possible D gene (5 bases). In germline, CDR1 is SGHAT, CDR2 FQNNGV. The length of the CDR3 is 17 residues. The CDR3 sequence: CASSPTYGQTNAGELFF. In DNA form, the CDR3 reads TGTGCCAGCAGCCCAACCTATGGACAAACGAACGCCGGGGAGCTGTTTTTT.

The rearrangement links TRBV24-1 to TRBJ2-1; the match to TRBD1 covers 9 bases. CDR1 and CDR2 from the germline V gene are KGHDR and SFDVKD. The ends lost 4 bases at V and 8 bases at J; junction bases unmatched: 8. The CDR3 is made up of 15 amino acids. CDR3 region: CATSDPGQGIHEQFF. The CDR3, as DNA: TGTGCCACCAGTGACCCGGGACAGGGAATCCATGAGCAGTTCTTC.

The chain links TRBV9 to TRBJ2-2, with 13 bases fitting TRBD2. The trim removed 3 bases at V and 9 bases at J, leaving 20 bases unmatched. The length of the CDR3 is 20 residues. CDR1 is SGDLS, CDR2 YYNGEE, per germline. The CDR3 is CASSAPGSPRTSGSYRELFF. The DNA for the CDR3 is TGTGCCAGCAGCGCCCCTGGGTCGCCCCGGACTAGCGGGAGTTACCGGGAGCTGTTTTTT. The full variable domain, with the rest looked up from reference TRBV9 and TRBJ2-2, is DSGVTQTPKHLITATGQRVTLRCSPRSGDLSVYWYQQSLDQGLQFLIQYYNGEERAKGNILERFSAQQFPDLHSELNLSSLELGDSALYFCASSAPGSPRTSGSYRELFFGEGSRLTVL.

The rearrangement joins TRBV27 to TRBJ2-3; TRBD2 aligns across 11 bases. V gave up 3 bases and J gave up 6 bases; unmatched junction bases: 8. In germline, CDR1 is MNHEY, CDR2 SMNVEV (reference sequence). This CDR3 has 16 amino acids. The CDR3 DNA is TGTGCCAGCAGTTTGGGACTAGCGGCAGGTGGGGATACGCAGTATTTT. This gives the protein CASSLGLAAGGDTQYF.

The chain couples TRBV15 to TRBJ1-1; D is unclear. The CDR3 has 13 residues. With 2 bases removed from V and 0 bases from J, the gap between germline ends came to 4 bases. Germline V gene lookup returns CDR1 LNHNV and CDR2 YYDKDF (reference sequence). Written as DNA, the CDR3 is TGTGCCACCAGCAGACAATTGAACACTGAAGCTTTCTTT. Amino acids: CATSRQLNTEAFF. The whole variable domain, filled in from reference TRBV15 and TRBJ1-1, reads DAMVIQNPRYQVTQFGKPVTLSCSQTLNHNVMYWYQQKSSQAPKLLFHYYDKDFNNEADTPDNFQSRRPNTSFCFLDIRSPGLGDTAMYLCATSRQLNTEAFFGQGTRLTVV.

V and J are TRBV15 and TRBJ1-5, with D unclear. Trimming pared 3 bases from V and 8 bases from J, leaving 11 bases between. This CDR3 has 13 residues. CDR1 is LNHNV, CDR2 YYDKDF, per germline (reference sequence). This CDR3 reads CATSSQAGEPQHF. CDR3 sequence (DNA): TGTGCCACCAGCAGCCAGGCGGGAGAGCCCCAGCATTTT. Using reference TRBV15 and TRBJ1-5 for the parts outside the CDR3, the full variable domain is DAMVIQNPRYQVTQFGKPVTLSCSQTLNHNVMYWYQQKSSQAPKLLFHYYDKDFNNEADTPDNFQSRRPNTSFCFLDIRSPGLGDTAMYLCATSSQAGEPQHFGDGTRLSIL.